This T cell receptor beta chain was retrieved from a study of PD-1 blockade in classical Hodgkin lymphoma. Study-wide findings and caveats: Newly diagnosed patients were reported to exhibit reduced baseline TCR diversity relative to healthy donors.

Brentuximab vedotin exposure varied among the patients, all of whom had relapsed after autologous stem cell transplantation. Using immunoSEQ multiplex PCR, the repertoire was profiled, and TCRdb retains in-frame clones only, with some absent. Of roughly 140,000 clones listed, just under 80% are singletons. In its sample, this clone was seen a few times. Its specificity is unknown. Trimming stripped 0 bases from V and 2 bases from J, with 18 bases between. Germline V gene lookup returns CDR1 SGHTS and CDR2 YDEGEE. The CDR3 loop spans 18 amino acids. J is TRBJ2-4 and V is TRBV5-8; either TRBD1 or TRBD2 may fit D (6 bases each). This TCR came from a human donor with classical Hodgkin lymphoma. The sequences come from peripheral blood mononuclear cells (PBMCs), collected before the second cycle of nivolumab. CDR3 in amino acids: CASSLGQLTGGPKNIQYF. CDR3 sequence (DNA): TGTGCCAGCAGCTTGGGGCAGTTGACAGGAGGGCCCAAAAACATTCAGTACTTC. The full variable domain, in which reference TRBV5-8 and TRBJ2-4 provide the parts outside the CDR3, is EAGVTQSPTHLIKTRGQQATLRCSPISGHTSVYWYQQALGLGLQFLLWYDEGEERNRGNFPPRFSGRQFPNYSSELNVNALELEDSALYLCASSLGQLTGGPKNIQYFGAGTRLSVL.